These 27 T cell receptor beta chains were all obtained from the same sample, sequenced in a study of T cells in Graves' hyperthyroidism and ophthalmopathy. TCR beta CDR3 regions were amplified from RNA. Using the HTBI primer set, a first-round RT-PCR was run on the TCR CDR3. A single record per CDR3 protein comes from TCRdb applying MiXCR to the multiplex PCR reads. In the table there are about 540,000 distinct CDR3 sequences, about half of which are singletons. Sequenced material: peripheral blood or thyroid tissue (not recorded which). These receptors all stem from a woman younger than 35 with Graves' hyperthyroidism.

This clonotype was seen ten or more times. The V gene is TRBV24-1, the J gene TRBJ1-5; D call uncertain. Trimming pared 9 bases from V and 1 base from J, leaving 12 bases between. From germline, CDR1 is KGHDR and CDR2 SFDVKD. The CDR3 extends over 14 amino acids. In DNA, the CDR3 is TGTGCCACCGCGGGCGGGGTGAGCAATCAGCCCCAGCATTTT. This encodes CATAGGVSNQPQHF.

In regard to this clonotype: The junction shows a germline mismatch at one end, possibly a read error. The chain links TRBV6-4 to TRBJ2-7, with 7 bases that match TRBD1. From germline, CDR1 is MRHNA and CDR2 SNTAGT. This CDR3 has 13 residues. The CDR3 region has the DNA TGTGCCACCAGTGACCGAGGGGGCAACGAGCAGTACTTC. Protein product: CATSDRGGNEQYF.

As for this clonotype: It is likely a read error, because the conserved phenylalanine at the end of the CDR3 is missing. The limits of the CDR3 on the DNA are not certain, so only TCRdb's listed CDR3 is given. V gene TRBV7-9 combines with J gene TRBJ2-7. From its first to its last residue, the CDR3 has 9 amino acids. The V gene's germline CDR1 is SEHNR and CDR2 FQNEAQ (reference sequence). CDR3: CASSLGMNT.

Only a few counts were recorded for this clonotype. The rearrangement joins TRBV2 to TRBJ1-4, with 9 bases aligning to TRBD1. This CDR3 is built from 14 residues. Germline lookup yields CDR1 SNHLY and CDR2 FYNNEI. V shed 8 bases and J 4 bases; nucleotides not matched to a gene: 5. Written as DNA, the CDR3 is TGTGCCAGCGAGGGACAGGGCCTTAATGAAAAACTGTTTTTT. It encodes CASEGQGLNEKLFF.

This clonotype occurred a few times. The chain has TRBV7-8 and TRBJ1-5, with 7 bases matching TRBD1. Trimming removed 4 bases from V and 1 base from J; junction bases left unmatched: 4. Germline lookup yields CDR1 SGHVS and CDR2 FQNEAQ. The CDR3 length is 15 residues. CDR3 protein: CASSYRQGSNQPQHF. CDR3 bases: TGTGCCAGCAGCTATAGACAGGGAAGCAATCAGCCCCAGCATTTT. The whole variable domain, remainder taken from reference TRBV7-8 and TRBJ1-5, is GAGVSQSPRYKVAKRGQDVALRCDPISGHVSLFWYQQALGQGPEFLTYFQNEAQLDKSGLPSDRFFAERPEGSVSTLKIQRTQQEDSAVYLCASSYRQGSNQPQHFGDGTRLSIL.

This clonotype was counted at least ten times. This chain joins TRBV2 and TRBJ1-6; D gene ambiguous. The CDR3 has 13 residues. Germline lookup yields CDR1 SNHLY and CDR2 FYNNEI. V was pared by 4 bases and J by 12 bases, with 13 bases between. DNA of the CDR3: TGTGCCAGCAGTGCCCAGATCCGGGGACCCCTCCACTTT. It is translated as CASSAQIRGPLHF.

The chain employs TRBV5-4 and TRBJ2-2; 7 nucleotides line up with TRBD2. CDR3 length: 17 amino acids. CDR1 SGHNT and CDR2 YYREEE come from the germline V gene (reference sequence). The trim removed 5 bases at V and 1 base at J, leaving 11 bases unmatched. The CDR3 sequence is CASRLGSSGMNTGELFF. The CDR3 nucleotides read TGTGCCAGCAGGCTCGGATCTAGCGGAATGAACACCGGGGAGCTGTTTTTT.

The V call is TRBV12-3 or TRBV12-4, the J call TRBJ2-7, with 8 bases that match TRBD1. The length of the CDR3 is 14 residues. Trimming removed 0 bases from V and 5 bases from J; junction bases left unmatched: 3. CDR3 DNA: TGTGCCAGCAGTTTAGCAGGACAGGGTAACGAGCAGTACTTC. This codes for CASSLAGQGNEQYF.

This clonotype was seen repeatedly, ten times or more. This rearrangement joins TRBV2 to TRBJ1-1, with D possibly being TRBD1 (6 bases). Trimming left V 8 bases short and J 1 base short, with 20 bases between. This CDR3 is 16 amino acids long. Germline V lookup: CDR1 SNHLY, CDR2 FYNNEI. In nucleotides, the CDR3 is TGTGCCAGCGGAGGCGGGCCAGGGGTGGAGAACACTGAAGCTTTCTTT. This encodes CASGGGPGVENTEAFF.

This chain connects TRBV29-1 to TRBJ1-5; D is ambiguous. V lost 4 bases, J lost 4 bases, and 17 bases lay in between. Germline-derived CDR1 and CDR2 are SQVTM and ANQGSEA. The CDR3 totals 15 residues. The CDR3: CSVAVGGPGNQPQHF. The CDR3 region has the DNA TGCAGCGTTGCTGTAGGAGGCCCCGGGAATCAGCCCCAGCATTTT.

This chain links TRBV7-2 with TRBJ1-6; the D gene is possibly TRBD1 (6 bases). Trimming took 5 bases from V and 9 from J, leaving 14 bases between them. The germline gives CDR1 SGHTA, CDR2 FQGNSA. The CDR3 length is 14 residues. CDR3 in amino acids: CASSPTGLGSPLHF. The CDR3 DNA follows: TGTGCCAGCAGCCCTACAGGGTTGGGTTCACCCCTCCACTTT.

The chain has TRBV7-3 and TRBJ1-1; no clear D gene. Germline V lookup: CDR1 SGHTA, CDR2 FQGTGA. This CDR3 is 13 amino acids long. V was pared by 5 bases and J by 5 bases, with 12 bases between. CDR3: CASSDARITEAFF. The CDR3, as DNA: TGTGCCAGCAGCGATGCACGGATTACTGAAGCTTTCTTT.

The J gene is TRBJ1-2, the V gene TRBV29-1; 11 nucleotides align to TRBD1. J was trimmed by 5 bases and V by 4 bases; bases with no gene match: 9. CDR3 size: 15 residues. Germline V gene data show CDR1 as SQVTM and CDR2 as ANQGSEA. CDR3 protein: CSVASGTGGTYGYTF. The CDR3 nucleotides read TGCAGCGTTGCCTCCGGGACAGGGGGTACATATGGCTACACCTTC.

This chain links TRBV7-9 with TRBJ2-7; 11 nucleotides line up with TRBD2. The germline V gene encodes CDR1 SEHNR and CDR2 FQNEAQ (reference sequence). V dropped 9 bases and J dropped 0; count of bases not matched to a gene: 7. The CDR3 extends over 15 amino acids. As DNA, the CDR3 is TGTGCCAGTAGTTTTAGCGGGAGGGCCTCCTACGAGCAGTACTTC. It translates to CASSFSGRASYEQYF.

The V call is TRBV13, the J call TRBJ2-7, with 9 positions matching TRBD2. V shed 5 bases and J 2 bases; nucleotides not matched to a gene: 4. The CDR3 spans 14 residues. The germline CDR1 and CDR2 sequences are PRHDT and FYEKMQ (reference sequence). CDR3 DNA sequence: TGTGCCAGCAGCCCGGCGGGAGGGCCCTACGAGCAGTACTTC. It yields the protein CASSPAGGPYEQYF.

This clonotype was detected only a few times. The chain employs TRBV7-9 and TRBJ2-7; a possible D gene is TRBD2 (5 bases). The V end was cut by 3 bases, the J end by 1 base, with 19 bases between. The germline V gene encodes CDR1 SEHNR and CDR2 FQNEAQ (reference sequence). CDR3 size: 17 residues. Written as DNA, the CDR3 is TGTGCCAGCAGCTTGGCCGTCGCTAGCCCCATTTCCTACGAGCAGTACTTC. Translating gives CASSLAVASPISYEQYF.

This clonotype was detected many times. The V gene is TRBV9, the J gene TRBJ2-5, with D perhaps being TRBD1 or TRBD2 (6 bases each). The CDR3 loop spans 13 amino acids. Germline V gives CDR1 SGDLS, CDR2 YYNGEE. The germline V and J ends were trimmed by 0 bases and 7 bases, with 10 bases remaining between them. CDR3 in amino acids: CASSVDPGATQYF. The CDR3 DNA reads TGTGCCAGCAGCGTAGACCCGGGGGCGACCCAGTACTTC.

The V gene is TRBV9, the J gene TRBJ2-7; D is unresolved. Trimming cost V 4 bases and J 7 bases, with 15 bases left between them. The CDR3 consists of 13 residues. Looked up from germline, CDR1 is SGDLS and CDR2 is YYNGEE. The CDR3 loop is CASSQDLVSEQYF. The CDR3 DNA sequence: TGTGCCAGCAGCCAAGATTTAGTTTCTGAGCAGTACTTC.

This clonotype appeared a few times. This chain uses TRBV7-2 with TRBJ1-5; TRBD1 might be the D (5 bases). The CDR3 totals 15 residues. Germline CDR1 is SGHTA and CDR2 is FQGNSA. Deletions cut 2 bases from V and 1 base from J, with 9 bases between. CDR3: CASSLLDTSNQPQHF. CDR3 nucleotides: TGTGCCAGCAGCTTACTGGACACCAGCAATCAGCCCCAGCATTTT.

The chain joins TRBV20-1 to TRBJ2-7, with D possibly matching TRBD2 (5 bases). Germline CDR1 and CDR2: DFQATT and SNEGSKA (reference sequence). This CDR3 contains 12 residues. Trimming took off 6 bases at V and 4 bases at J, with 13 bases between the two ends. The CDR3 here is CSAPGIGYEQYF. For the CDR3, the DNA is TGCAGTGCCCCGGGGATCGGTTACGAGCAGTACTTC.

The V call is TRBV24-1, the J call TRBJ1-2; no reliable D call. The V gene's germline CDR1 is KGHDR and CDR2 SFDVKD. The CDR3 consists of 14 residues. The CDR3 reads CASGLAPTYYGYTF. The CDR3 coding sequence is TGTGCTAGTGGTTTGGCCCCAACCTACTATGGCTACACCTTC.

The CDR3 protein is CASSMGTDFF. The CDR3 coding sequence is TGTGCCAGTAGTATGGGGACAGATTTCTTT. The V call is TRBV19, the J call TRBJ1-1; 7 nucleotides agree with TRBD1. Germline V lookup: CDR1 LNHDA, CDR2 SQIVND (reference sequence). There are 10 residues in the CDR3. Trimming at V came to 3 bases and at J to 13 bases, leaving 2 bases not matched to a gene.

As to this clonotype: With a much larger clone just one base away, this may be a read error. CDR3 sequence: CATSDTRETQETQYF. DNA of the CDR3: TGTGCCACCAGTGACACGAGGGAAACTCAAGAGACCCAGTACTTC. V gene TRBV24-1 combines with J gene TRBJ2-5; possible D gene TRBD2, 5 bases. The CDR3 runs to 15 residues. CDR1 and CDR2 (germline): KGHDR, SFDVKD. Trimming removed 4 bases at V and 2 bases at J, with 13 bases between.

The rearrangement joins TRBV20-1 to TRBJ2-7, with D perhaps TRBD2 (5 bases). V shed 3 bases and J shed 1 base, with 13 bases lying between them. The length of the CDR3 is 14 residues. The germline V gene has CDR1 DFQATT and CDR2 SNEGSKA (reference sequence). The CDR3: CSAREDVISYEQYF. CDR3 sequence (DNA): TGCAGTGCTAGGGAGGACGTAATATCCTACGAGCAGTACTTC.

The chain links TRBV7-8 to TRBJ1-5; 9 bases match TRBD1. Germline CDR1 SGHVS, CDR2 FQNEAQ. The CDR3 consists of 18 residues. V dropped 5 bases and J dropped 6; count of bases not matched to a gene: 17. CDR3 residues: CASSQDPQGAWAGQPQHF. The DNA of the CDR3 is TGTGCCAGCAGCCAAGACCCACAGGGGGCTTGGGCAGGTCAGCCCCAGCATTTT. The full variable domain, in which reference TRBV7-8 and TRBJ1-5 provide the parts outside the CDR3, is GAGVSQSPRYKVAKRGQDVALRCDPISGHVSLFWYQQALGQGPEFLTYFQNEAQLDKSGLPSDRFFAERPEGSVSTLKIQRTQQEDSAVYLCASSQDPQGAWAGQPQHFGDGTRLSIL.

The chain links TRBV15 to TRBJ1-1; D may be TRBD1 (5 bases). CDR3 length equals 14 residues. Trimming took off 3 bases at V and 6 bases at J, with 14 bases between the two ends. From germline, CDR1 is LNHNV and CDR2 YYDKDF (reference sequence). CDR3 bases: TGTGCCACCAGCAGGATAGGCCCAGGGTCTGAAGCTTTCTTT. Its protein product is CATSRIGPGSEAFF.

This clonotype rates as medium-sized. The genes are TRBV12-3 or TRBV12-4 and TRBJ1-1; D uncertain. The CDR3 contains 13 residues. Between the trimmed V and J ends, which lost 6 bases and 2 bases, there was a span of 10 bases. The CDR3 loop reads CASSPGINTEAFF. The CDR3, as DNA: TGTGCCAGCAGCCCCGGGATAAACACTGAAGCTTTCTTT.